This record looks at one TCR beta chain sequence and its context. The data derive from a study of blood T cell repertoires in COVID-19. Overall study: Both acute and convalescent COVID-19 samples were obtained from the United States, Italy and Spain. Sample material is recorded as cDNA or gDNA derived from T cells, B-cell-depleted T cells, or PBMCs.

Trimming cost V 3 bases and J 4 bases; bases outside gene matches: 9. The CDR3 loop spans 16 amino acids. Looked up from germline, CDR1 is KGHSH and CDR2 is LQKENI. Source study methods: Reference gene primer amplification gave estimated nucleated cell counts. Repertoires were generated with immunoSEQ multiplex PCR, while TCRdb's copy carries only in-frame clones and drops some. V, J and clone size are taken as reported in that table, and D and trimming were inferred from the DNA itself. The sample has about 240,000 clones, roughly four fifths seen once; the top ten hold roughly a tenth. Input material: peripheral blood. The receptor comes from a woman older than 75 with acute or convalescent COVID-19. This chain links TRBV18 with TRBJ1-2; 9 bases match TRBD1. The CDR3 loop reads CASSPRRDREGYGYTF. DNA for the CDR3: TGTGCCAGCTCACCGCGGAGGGACAGGGAAGGCTATGGCTACACCTTC.